Sequencing of this TCR beta chain was carried out in a study of CD8 T cells in Susac syndrome. Random hexamers primed reverse transcription of 0.5 to 1 ug RNA. TCRdb reprocessed the immunoSEQ multiplex PCR reads via MiXCR and lists one record per CDR3 protein. The sample shows some 120,000 distinct CDR3 sequences, approximately 93% of them seen only once. V was shortened by 7 bases and J by 1 base, with 9 bases between the two germline ends. The CDR3 runs to 14 residues. From germline, CDR1 is KGHDR and CDR2 SFDVKD. The source material was CD8+ T cells from PBMCs. The chain couples TRBV24-1 to TRBJ2-2; D might be TRBD1 (6 bases). The TCR was taken from a human donor with multiple sclerosis. CDR3 DNA: TGTGCCACCAGAGGGACATTGAACACCGGGGAGCTGTTTTTT. Protein sequence: CATRGTLNTGELFF.